The clone carrying this T cell receptor (beta chain) occurred a few times. Produced via immunoSEQ multiplex PCR; TCRdb's table is partial and in-frame only. The table includes about 350,000 clones, about nine tenths detected once. Those enrolled in Seattle joined during active infection and were followed longitudinally afterward. The sample originates from a study of blood T cell repertoires in COVID-19. With 0 bases removed from V and 9 bases from J, the gap between germline ends came to 3 bases. CDR3 length: 12 amino acids. CDR1 and CDR2 (germline): MGHRA, YSYEKL. The receptor's source is a man under 40 with COVID-19, enrolled during active disease. The rearrangement links TRBV4-1 to TRBJ1-6; D is unclear. The source material was peripheral blood. The CDR3, as DNA: TGCGCCAGCAGCCAAGATATTTCACCCCTCCACTTT. Protein product: CASSQDISPLHF.